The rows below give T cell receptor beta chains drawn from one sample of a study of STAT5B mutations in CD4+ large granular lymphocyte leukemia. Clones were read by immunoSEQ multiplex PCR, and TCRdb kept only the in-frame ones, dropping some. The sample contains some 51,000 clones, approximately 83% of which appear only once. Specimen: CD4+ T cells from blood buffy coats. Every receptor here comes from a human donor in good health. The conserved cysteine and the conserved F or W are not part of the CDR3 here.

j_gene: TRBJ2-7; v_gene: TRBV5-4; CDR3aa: ASSLAHAGEQY
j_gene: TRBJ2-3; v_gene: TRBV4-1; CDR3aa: ASTVSSGGGRGTQY
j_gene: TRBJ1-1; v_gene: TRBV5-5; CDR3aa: ASSLTADTEAF
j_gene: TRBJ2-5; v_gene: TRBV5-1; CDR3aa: ASSLGTSGGKETQY
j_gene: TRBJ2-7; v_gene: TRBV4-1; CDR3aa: ASSHITGDRGYEQY
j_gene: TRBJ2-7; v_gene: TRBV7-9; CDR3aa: ASSSRQGDEQY
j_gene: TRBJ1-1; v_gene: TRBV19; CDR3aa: ASTTVGLNTEAF
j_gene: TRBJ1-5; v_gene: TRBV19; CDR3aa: ASRRGQGTYSNQPQH
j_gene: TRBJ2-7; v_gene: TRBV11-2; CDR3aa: ASSPGTSGVYEQY
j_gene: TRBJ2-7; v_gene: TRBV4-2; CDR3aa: ASSQGVAGAYEQY
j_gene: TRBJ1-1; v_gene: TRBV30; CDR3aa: AWSKEGIAF
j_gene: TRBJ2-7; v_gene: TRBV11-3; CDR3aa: ASSIQGATYEQY
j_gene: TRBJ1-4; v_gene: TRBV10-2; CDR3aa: ASGTNEKLF
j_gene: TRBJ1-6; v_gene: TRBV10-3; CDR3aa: AIGTGGVGSPLH
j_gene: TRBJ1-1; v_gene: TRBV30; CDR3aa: AWNADSLNTEAF
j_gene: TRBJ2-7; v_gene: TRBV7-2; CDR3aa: ASSASPPGTPFGEQY
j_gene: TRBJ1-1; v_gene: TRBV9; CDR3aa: ASSAGLWSEAF
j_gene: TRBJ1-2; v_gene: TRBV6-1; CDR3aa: ASSGTVNYGYT
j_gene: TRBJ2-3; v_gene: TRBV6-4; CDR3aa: ASSARDRGSTDTQY
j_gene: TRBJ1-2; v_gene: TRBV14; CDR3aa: ASSPGRNYGYT
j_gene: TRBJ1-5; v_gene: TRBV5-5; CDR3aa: ASSLDGSQPQH
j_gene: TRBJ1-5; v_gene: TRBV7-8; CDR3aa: ASSSGADQPQH
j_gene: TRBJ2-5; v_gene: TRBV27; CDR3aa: ASSLGLVNQETQY
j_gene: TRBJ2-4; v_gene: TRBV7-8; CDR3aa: ASSLAGGWGSNLQY
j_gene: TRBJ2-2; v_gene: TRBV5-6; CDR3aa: ASWLGQRRTGELF
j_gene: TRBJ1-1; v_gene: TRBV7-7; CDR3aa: ASSAGQGAEAF
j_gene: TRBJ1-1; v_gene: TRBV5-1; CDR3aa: ASSMGQGGVSDEAF
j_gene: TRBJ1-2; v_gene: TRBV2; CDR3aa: ASSEGQATSNYGYT
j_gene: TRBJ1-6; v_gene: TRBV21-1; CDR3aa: ASSRGAGRVTSSYNSPLH
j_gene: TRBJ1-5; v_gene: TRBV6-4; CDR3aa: ASSDPLEVYSNQPQH
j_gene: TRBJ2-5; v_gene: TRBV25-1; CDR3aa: ASTHSGRATSETQY
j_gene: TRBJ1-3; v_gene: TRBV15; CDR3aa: ATSRDRGSGNTIY
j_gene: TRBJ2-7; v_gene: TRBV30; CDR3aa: AWSAGRSNYYEQY
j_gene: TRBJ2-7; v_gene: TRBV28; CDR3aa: ASSPLAGGTYEQY
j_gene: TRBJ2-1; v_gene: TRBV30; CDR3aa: AWSVGGYNEQF
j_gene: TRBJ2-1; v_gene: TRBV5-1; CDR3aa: ASSLRLAGGYNEQF
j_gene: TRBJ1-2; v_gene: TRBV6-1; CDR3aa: ASSEAGGHINYGYT
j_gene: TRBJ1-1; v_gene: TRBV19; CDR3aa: ASSISQDTPEAF
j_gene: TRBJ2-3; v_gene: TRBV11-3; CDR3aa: ASSLAGNTQY
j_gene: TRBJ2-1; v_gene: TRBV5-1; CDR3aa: ASSLAGGGPNYNEQF
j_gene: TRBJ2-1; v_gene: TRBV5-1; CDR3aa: ASRPGLAGAYSEQF
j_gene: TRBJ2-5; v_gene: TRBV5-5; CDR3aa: ASSLGDSPRQETQY
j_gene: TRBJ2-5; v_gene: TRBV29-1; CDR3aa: SAQSGLTVETQY
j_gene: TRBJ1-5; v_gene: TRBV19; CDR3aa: ASRATGPTNQPQH
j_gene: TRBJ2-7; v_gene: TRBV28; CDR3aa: ASRSQGANSYEQY
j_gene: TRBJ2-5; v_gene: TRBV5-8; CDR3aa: ASSWARETQY